This T cell receptor beta chain was sequenced during a study of blood T cells in healthy people across ages. This clonotype was observed a handful of times. Trimming shortened V by 5 bases and J by 0 bases, and 14 bases separated the two germline ends. Germline assignment: CDR1 SEHNR and CDR2 FQNEAQ (reference sequence). The CDR3 totals 15 residues. Then a second PCR, running about 6 to 12 cycles, was carried out with a sample-barcoded 5' primer and a J-beta primer mix. TCRdb re-called the 5' RACE reads through MiXCR, storing one row per CDR3 protein. The profile covers over 1,200,000 distinct CDR3 sequences, with approximately 60% appearing a single time and about 6.3% taken by the ten largest.

The V call is TRBV7-9, the J call TRBJ2-7; weak D call: TRBD1 (7 bases). The TCR was taken from a man between 18 and 35 years old in good health. Sequenced input: blood. CDR3 amino acids: CASSQGGAPSYEQYF. CDR3 DNA sequence: TGTGCCAGCAGCCAGGGGGGAGCCCCCTCCTACGAGCAGTACTTC.